A single T cell receptor (beta chain) is shown here with its context. The antigen it binds to is not known. Nothing much larger sits one base from this clone, and base qualities are not available. For the CD8 naive samples, CD45RO-negative cells were positively selected for CCR7, yielding a CD45RA+CCR7+ population from which TemRA cells were excluded. The donors were healthy, HIV-negative adults who had no recently reported acute infections or vaccinations. Every donor was a Caucasian adult residing in Nashville, Tennessee, USA. After blood collection by leukapheresis, PBMCs were isolated using Ficoll-Histopaque density gradient centrifugation and then cryopreserved in the vapor phase of liquid nitrogen. Analytical flow cytometry was used to check the purity and quantity of every magnetically sorted T cell population. Genomic DNA was isolated from every sorted fraction and measured by UV absorbance on a Nanodrop 2000c.

Using the deep immunoSEQ assay, TCR CDR3 regions were amplified from genomic DNA by multiplex PCR. For each cell subset, the extracted genomic DNA was distributed evenly across all wells of several immunoSEQ 96-well plates, and each plate served as one replicate. For sorted subsets, 200 ng of genomic DNA, equivalent to tens of thousands of T cell genomes, went into each replicate PCR. Purified libraries were quantified with a Qubit 3.0 fluorometer, sized on a Bioanalyzer 2100, and re-quantified with the KAPA Library Quantification kit. Every immunoSEQ 96-well plate was sequenced on a separate single-read 150-cycle Illumina NextSeq 550 flow cell. Regarding the original processing steps: The immunoSEQ output contained only junctional sequences without quality scores, so filtering could not match that applied to full-length reads. To assign V/J genes and CDR3, sequences were annotated using PyIR, a Python wrapper for IgBLAST v1.9, with IMGT germline references. Reads were removed for weak V/J assignments (E-value above 1e-6), missing CDR3, stop codons, out-of-frame junctions, or ambiguous translated residues. V3J clonotypes were defined as sequences sharing an identical inferred V gene, J gene, and CDR3 amino acid sequence. Percentage overlap between repertoires was computed as shared unique clonotypes divided by the size of the smaller repertoire. Three approaches were used to assess repertoire richness: RTK rarefaction, the Chao1 estimator, and Recon v2.1 estimates of unobserved clonotypes. For all TCRbeta clonotypes obtained by the gDNA method from a handful of donors, generation probabilities were computed with OLGA. The clones in this table, taken by TCRdb from immuneACCESS, are in-frame only. Not every clone is retained; where verified, under half of the shortfall comes from an unresolved V gene, and the cause of the rest is unknown. D and trimming come from the DNA, and the V and J calls and clone size come from that table. Recorded for this sample are just over 2,000,000 clones; approximately 94% of them occurred a single time. Of the sample, about 1.1% is held by the ten largest clones.

The data were obtained in a study of shared clonotypes between healthy human individuals (dated by TCRdb to 2019 to 2021). For the study in its entirety: A couple of women and three men aged 18 to 49 years were included in the cohort. For each donor, three plates each were used for CD4 naive and CD4 memory, two plates were used for CD8 naive, and one plate was used for CD8 memory. To estimate repertoire size and how much clonotype sharing occurs between individuals, the study deeply sequenced the blood TCR repertoires of a handful of healthy adults. Libraries were prepared and TCR repertoires were sequenced by different laboratories using diverse techniques, in order to increase sequencing depth and limit assay-specific biases. Each donor's leukapheresis produced roughly between about 0.85 and 10 billion PBMCs. Beyond this particular receptor, the publication reports: Pairwise subsampling led to the expectation that sequencing depth would affect the degree of clonotype sharing among donors. The genetic and exposure-history diversity represented was limited by the small number of donors. Rarefaction of sorted-subset datasets indicated incomplete sequencing despite the large sequencing depth. When several donors were compared, the shared fraction of clonotypes was about 5.5% for naive CD4, around 4% for naive CD8, about 2.5% for memory CD4, and 0.4% for memory CD8. Higher generation probabilities were observed for clonotypes shared by all four sorted-subset donors than for non-shared clonotypes. Only blood was sampled, and tissue TCR repertoires likely differ from those in blood. Larger estimated clonotype richness was generally found for naive subsets than for memory subsets.

The cysteine opens and the phenylalanine closes a CDR3 of 13 amino acids. The sequence is cut down to CDR3 DNA, 39 bases in frame from base 1. The V and J ends are trimmed by 3 bases and 5 bases, leaving 10 bases between them. The germline V gene supplies CDR1 MGHRA and CDR2 YSYEKL. Sequencing was performed on naive CD8+ T cells sorted from blood. Sample cell subset or site, as interpreted from the label and publication: CD45RA+CCR7+. The TCR originated in a man aged 18 to 29 in good health. The rearrangement joined TRBV4-1 to TRBJ1-1, and TRBD1 may be the D gene, going by 6 matching bases. CDR3 loop: CASSHVQGTEAFF. The DNA reads as follows: TGCGCCAGCAGCCACGTCCAGGGGACTGAAGCTTTCTTT.